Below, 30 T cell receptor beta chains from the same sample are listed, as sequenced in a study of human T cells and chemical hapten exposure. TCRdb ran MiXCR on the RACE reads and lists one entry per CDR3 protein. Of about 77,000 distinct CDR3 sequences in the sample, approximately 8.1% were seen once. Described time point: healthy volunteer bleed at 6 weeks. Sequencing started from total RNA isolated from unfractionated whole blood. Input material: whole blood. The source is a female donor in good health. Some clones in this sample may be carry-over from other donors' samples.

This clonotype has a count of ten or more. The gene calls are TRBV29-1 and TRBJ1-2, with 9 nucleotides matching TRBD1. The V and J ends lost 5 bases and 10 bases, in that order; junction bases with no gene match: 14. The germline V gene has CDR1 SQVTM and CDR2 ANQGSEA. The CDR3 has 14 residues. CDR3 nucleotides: TGCAGCGTTTACATGGCGGGACAGGGACCCTACTACACCTTC. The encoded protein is CSVYMAGQGPYYTF.

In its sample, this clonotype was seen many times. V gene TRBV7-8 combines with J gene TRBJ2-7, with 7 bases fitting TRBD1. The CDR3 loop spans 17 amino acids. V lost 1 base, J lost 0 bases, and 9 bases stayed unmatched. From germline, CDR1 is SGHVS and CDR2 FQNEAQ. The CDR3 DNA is TGTGCCAGCAGCTTAGTCCACGGGACAGCAAGCTCCTACGAGCAGTACTTC. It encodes CASSLVHGTASSYEQYF.

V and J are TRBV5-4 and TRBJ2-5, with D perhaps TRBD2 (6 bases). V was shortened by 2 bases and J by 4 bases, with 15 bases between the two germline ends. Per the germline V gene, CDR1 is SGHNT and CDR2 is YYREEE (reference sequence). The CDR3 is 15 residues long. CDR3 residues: CASSFPGARRETQYF. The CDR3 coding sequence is TGTGCCAGCAGCTTTCCGGGAGCCCGCAGAGAGACCCAGTACTTC.

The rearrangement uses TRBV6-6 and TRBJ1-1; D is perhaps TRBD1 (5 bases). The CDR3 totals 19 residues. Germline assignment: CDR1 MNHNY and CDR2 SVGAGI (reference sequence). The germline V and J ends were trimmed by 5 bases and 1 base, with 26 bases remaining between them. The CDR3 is CASSPYLPRTGERNTEAFF. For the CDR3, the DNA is TGTGCCAGCAGTCCGTACCTCCCACGGACGGGGGAGAGGAACACTGAAGCTTTCTTT.

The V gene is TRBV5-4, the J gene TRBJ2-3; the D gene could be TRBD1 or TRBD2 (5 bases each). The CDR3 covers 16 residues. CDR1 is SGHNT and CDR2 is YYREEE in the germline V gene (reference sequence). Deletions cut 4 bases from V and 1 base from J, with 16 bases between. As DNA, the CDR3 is TGTGCCAGCAGCCCAGGGACCTCCAGCGGCACAGATACGCAGTATTTT. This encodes CASSPGTSSGTDTQYF.

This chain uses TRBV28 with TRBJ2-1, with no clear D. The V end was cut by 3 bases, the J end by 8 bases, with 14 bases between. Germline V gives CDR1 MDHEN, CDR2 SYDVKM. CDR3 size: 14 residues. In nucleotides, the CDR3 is TGTGCCAGCAGTTTTAGGTGGCACCATCATGAGCAGTTCTTC. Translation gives CASSFRWHHHEQFF.

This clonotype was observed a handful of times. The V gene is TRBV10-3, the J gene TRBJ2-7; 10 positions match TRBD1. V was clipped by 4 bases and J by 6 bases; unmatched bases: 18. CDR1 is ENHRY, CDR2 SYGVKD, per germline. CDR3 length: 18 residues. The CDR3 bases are TGTGCCATCAGTGGGCGATCAGCGGGACAGGGGCGATCGGGCGAGCAGTACTTC. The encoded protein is CAISGRSAGQGRSGEQYF.

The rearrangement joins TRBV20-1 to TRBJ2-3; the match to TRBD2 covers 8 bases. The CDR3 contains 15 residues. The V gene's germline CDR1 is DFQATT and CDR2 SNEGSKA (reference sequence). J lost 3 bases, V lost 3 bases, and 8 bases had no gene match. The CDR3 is CSASSRGGTTDTQYF. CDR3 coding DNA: TGCAGTGCTAGTTCTCGGGGGGGTACGACAGATACGCAGTATTTT.

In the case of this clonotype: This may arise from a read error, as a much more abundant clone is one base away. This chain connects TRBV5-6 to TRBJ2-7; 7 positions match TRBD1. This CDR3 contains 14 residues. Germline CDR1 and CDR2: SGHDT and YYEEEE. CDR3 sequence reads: CASSLDRSRYERYF. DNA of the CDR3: TGTGCCAGCAGCCTGGACAGGTCGCGCTACGAGCGGTACTTC.

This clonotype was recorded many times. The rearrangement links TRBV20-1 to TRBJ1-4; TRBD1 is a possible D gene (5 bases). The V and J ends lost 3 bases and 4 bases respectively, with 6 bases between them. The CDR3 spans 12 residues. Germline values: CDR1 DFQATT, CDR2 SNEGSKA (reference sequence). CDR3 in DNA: TGCAGTGCTAGGAGGGGTAATGAAAAACTGTTTTTT. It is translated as CSARRGNEKLFF.

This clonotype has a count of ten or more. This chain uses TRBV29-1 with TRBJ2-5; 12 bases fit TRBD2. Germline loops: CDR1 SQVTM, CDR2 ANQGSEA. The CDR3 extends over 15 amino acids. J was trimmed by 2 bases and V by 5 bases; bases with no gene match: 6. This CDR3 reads CSVFGLAGRQETQYF. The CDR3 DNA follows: TGCAGCGTTTTCGGACTAGCGGGGCGACAAGAGACCCAGTACTTC. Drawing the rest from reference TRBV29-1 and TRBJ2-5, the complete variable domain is SAVISQKPSRDICQRGTSLTIQCQVDSQVTMMFWYRQQPGQSLTLIATANQGSEATYESGFVIDKFPISRPNLTFSTLTVSNMSPEDSSIYLCSVFGLAGRQETQYFGPGTRLLVL.

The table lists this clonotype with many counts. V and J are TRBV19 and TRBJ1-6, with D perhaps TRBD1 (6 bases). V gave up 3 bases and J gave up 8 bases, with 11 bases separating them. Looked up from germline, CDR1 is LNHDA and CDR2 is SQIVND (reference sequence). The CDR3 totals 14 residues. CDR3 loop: CASSIWTADSPLHF. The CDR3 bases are TGTGCCAGTAGTATTTGGACAGCGGATTCACCCCTCCACTTT. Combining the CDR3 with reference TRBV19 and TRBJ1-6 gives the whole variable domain DGGITQSPKYLFRKEGQNVTLSCEQNLNHDAMYWYRQDPGQGLRLIYYSQIVNDFQKGDIAEGYSVSREKKESFPLTVTSAQKNPTAFYLCASSIWTADSPLHFGNGTRLTVT.

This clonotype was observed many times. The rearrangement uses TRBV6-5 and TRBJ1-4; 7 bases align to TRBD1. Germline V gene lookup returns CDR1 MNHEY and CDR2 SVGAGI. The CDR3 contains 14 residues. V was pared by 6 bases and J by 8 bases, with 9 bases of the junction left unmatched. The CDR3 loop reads CASRRQGVGEKLFF. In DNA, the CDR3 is TGTGCCAGCAGGCGACAGGGTGTTGGGGAAAAACTGTTTTTT.

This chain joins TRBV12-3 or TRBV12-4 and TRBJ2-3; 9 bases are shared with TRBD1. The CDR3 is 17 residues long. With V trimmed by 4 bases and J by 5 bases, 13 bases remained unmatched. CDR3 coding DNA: TGTGCCAGCAGTTACATCTCAACAGGGGGCTTGGGAGATACGCAGTATTTT. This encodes CASSYISTGGLGDTQYF.

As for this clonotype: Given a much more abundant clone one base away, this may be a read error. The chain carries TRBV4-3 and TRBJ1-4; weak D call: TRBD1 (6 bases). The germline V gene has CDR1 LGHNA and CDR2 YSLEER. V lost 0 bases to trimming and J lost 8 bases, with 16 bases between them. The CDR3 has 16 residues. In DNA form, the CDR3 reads TGCGCCAGCAGCCAAGAGTTCGGGGGGGGCAGCGAAAAACTGTTTTTT. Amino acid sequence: CASSQEFGGGSEKLFF.

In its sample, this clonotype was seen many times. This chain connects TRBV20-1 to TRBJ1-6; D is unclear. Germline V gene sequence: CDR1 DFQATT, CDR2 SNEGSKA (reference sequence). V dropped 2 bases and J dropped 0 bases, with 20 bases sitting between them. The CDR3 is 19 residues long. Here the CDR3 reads CSARPSATQTSSYNSPLHF. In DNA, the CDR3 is TGCAGTGCTAGACCCTCAGCCACTCAGACTAGCTCCTATAATTCACCCCTCCACTTT.

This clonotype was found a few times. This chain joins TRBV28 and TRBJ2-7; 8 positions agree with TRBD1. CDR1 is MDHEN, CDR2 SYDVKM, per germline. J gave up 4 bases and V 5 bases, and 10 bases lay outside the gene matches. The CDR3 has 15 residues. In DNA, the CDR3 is TGTGCCAGCAGTCTCCCCGGGACAGGAGTTTACGAGCAGTACTTC. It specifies CASSLPGTGVYEQYF.

The DNA of the CDR3 is TGTGCCAGCAGCTTATTGGGCCGGGATGAAAAACTGTTTTTT. Protein product: CASSLLGRDEKLFF. The chain couples TRBV7-9 to TRBJ1-4; D uncertain. V was pared by 2 bases and J by 6 bases, with 10 bases between. In germline, CDR1 is SEHNR, CDR2 FQNEAQ (reference sequence). This CDR3 is built from 14 residues.

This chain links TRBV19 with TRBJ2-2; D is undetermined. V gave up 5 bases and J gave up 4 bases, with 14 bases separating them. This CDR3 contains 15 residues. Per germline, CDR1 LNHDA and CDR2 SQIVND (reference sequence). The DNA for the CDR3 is TGTGCCAGTAGTTCCCGGACGGCACTCACCGGGGAGCTGTTTTTT. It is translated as CASSSRTALTGELFF.

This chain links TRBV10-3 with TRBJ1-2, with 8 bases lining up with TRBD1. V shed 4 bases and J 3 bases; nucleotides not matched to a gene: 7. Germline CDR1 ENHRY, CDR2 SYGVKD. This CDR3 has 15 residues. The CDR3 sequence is CAISAQGALDYGYTF. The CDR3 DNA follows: TGTGCCATCAGTGCCCAGGGGGCGCTTGACTATGGCTACACCTTC.

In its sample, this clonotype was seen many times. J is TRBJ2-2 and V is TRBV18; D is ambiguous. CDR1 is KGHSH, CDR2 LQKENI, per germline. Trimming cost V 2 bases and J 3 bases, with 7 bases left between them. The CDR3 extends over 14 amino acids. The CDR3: CASSPGSDTGELFF. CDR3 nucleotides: TGTGCCAGCTCACCAGGGTCGGACACCGGGGAGCTGTTTTTT.

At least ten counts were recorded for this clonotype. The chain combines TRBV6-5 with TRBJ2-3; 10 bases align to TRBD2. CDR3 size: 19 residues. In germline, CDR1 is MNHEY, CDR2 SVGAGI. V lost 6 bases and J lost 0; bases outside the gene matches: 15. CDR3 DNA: TGTGCCAGCAGCCCGACCGGACTAGCGGCCACTGCTAGCACAGATACGCAGTATTTT. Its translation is CASSPTGLAATASTDTQYF.

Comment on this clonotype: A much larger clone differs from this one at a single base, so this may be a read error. Here the CDR3 DNA reads TGCAGTGCTAGAGATCCGGGCAGGGGTTATGAAAAACTGTTTTTT. It is translated as CSARDPGRGYEKLFF. The V gene is TRBV20-1, the J gene TRBJ1-4; D might be TRBD1 (6 bases). The CDR3 totals 15 residues. The V end lost 0 bases, the J end lost 6 bases, and 14 bases lay between the germline ends. The germline CDR1 and CDR2 sequences are DFQATT and SNEGSKA (reference sequence).

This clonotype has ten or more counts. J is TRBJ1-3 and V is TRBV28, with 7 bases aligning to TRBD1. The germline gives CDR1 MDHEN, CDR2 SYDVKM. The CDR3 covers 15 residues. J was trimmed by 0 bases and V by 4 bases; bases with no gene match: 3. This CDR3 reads CASSSGQISGNTIYF. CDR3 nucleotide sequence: TGTGCCAGCAGTTCGGGACAGATCTCTGGAAACACCATATATTTT. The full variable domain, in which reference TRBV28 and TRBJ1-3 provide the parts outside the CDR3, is DVKVTQSSRYLVKRTGEKVFLECVQDMDHENMFWYRQDPGLGLRLIYFSYDVKMKEKGDIPEGYSVSREKKERFSLILESASTNQTSMYLCASSSGQISGNTIYFGEGSWLTVV.

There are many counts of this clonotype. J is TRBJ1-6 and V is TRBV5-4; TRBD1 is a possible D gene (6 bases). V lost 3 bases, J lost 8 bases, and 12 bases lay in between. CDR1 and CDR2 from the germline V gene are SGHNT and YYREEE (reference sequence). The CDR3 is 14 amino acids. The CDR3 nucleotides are TGTGCCAGCAGCTCACAGGGATTGGATTCACCCCTCCACTTT. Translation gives CASSSQGLDSPLHF.

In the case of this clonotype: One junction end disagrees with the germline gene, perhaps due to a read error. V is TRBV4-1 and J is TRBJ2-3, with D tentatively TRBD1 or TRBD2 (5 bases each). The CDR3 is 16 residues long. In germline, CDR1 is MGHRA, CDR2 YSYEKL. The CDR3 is CTSSQNPGPDTDTQYF. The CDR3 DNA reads TGCACCAGCAGCCAAAATCCGGGACCGGACACAGATACGCAGTATTTT.

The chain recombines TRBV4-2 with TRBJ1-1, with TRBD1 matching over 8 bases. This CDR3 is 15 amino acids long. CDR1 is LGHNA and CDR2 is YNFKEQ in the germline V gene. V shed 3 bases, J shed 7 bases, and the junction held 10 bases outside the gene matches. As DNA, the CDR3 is TGTGCCAGCAGCCACCCAGGGGGCCGAGAGTTTGAAGCTTTCTTT. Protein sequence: CASSHPGGREFEAFF.

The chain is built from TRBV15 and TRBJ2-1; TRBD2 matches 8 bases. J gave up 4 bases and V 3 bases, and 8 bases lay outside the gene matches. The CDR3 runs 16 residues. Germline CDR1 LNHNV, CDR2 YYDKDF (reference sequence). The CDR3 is CATSRVPSGGYNEQFF. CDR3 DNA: TGTGCCACCAGCAGGGTTCCTTCGGGGGGGTACAATGAGCAGTTCTTC. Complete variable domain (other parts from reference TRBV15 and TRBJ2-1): DAMVIQNPRYQVTQFGKPVTLSCSQTLNHNVMYWYQQKSSQAPKLLFHYYDKDFNNEADTPDNFQSRRPNTSFCFLDIRSPGLGDTAMYLCATSRVPSGGYNEQFFGPGTRLTVL.

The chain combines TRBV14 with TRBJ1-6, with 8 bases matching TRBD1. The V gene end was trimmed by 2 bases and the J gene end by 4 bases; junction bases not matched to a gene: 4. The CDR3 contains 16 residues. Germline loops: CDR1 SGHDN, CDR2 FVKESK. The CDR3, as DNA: TGTGCCAGCAGCCAACGACAGGGGAGATATAATTCACCCCTCCACTTT. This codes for CASSQRQGRYNSPLHF. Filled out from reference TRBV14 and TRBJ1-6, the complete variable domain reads EAGVTQFPSHSVIEKGQTVTLRCDPISGHDNLYWYRRVMGKEIKFLLHFVKESKQDESGMPNNRFLAERTGGTYSTLKVQPAELEDSGVYFCASSQRQGRYNSPLHFGNGTRLTVT.

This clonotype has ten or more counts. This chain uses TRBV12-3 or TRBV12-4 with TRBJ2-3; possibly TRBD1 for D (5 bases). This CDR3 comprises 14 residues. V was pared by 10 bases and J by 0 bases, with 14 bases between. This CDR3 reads CATATVTSTDTQYF. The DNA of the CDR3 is TGTGCCACCGCGACAGTCACTAGCACAGATACGCAGTATTTT.